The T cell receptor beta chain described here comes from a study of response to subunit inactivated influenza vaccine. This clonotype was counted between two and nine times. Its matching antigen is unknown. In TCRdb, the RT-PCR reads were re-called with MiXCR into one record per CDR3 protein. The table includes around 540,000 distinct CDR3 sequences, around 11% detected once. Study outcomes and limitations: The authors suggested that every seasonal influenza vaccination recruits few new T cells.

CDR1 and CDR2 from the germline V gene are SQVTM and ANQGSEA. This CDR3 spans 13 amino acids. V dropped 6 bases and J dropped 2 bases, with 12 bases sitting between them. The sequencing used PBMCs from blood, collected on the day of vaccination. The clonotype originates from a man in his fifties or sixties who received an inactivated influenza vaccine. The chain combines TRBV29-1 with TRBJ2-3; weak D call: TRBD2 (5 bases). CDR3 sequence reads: CSVRTPLTDTQYF. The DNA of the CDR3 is TGCAGCGTCAGGACTCCCCTCACAGATACGCAGTATTTT.